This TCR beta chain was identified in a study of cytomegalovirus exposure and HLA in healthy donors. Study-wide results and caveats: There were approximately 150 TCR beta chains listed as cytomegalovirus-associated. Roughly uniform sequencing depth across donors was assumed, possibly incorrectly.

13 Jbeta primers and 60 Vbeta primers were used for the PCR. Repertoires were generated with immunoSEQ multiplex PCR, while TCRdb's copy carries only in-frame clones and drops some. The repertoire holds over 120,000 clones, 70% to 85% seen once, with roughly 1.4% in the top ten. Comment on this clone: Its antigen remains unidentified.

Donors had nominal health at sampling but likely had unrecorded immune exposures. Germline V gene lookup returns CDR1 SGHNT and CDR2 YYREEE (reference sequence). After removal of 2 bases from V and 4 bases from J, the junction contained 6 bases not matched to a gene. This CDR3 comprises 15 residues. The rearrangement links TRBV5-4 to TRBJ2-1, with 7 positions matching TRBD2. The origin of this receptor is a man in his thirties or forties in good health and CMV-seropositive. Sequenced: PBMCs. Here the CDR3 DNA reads TGTGCCAGCAGCTTAGGGCTAGCGGTATACAATGAGCAGTTCTTC. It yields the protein CASSLGLAVYNEQFF.